The 12 T cell receptor beta chains presented below share a single source sample, sequenced in a study of shared clonotypes between healthy human individuals. Naive CD8 cells lacked CD45RO and underwent positive selection for CCR7, leaving out terminally differentiated effector memory CD45RA+ cells. TCRdb's table, derived via immunoSEQ multiplex PCR, lists solely in-frame clones and lacks some. The data show hundreds of thousands of clones, around 96% seen once. Input material: naive CD8+ T cells sorted from blood. Receptors were obtained from a woman aged 25 to 45 in good health.

The chain joins TRBV27 to TRBJ1-2; possibly TRBD1 for D (5 bases). Between the trimmed V and J ends, which lost 5 bases and 8 bases, there was a span of 27 bases. The length of the CDR3 is 17 residues. Germline CDR1 MNHEY, CDR2 SMNVEV (reference sequence). CDR3 nucleotides: TGTGCCAGCAGTCGTTCCTCGCAACAGGTGGCCATGGGGGGCTACACCTTC. Protein: CASSRSSQQVAMGGYTF.

V and J are TRBV5-6 and TRBJ1-5; TRBD1 might be the D (6 bases). From germline, CDR1 is SGHDT and CDR2 YYEEEE. V gave up 3 bases and J gave up 2 bases, with 15 bases separating them. This CDR3 is 16 amino acids long. The CDR3 DNA reads as TGTGCCAGCAGCTCGGAAGGGGGGAATGGCAATCAGCCCCAGCATTTT. This codes for CASSSEGGNGNQPQHF.

V is TRBV25-1 and J is TRBJ1-2; D remains ambiguous. CDR1 is MGHDK and CDR2 is SYGVNS in the germline V gene. V was pared by 5 bases and J by 4 bases, with 11 bases between. The CDR3 covers 13 residues. The CDR3 bases are TGTGCCAGCAGTTTCCGGAACCTCTATGGCTACACCTTC. It yields the protein CASSFRNLYGYTF.

The CDR3 is CASSPGPSSYNEQFF. The CDR3 bases are TGTGCCAGCAGTCCCGGACCGAGCTCCTACAATGAGCAGTTCTTC. The V gene is TRBV27, the J gene TRBJ2-1, with D uncertain. CDR1 is MNHEY, CDR2 SMNVEV, per germline (reference sequence). The ends were cut back, 5 bases at V and 0 bases at J, with 11 bases in the middle. The CDR3 spans 15 residues.

The V call is TRBV27, the J call TRBJ1-1, with a weak D call TRBD1 (5 bases). Trimming removed 6 bases from V and 3 bases from J, with 11 bases in between. The germline CDR1 and CDR2 sequences are MNHEY and SMNVEV (reference sequence). The CDR3 consists of 13 residues. The CDR3 bases are TGTGCCAGCAGCCCCGGGACTCACACTGAAGCTTTCTTT. Amino acid sequence: CASSPGTHTEAFF.

This clone was picked up one time. The chain has TRBV6-5 and TRBJ2-7, with D unclear. Germline V gives CDR1 MNHEY, CDR2 SVGAGI. CDR3 length: 16 residues. V was clipped by 0 bases and J by 2 bases, with 14 bases between them. In DNA form, the CDR3 reads TGTGCCAGCAGTTACTCGAGGACCCCTTTACCCTACGAGCAGTACTTC. This encodes CASSYSRTPLPYEQYF.

CDR3 residues: CASSLTAGAVDTQYF. The CDR3 DNA reads TGTGCCAGCAGCTTAACAGCGGGAGCGGTAGATACGCAGTATTTT. The chain couples TRBV7-2 to TRBJ2-3, with TRBD2 identical over 8 bases. Germline loops: CDR1 SGHTA, CDR2 FQGNSA. The length of the CDR3 is 15 residues. J was trimmed by 5 bases and V by 2 bases; bases with no gene match: 6.

The chain has TRBV28 and TRBJ1-2; 9 nucleotides match TRBD1. J was trimmed by 4 bases and V by 6 bases; bases with no gene match: 6. The germline CDR1 and CDR2 sequences are MDHEN and SYDVKM. CDR3 length equals 14 residues. As DNA, the CDR3 is TGTGCCAGCAGAGGGGACAGGGTATTCTATGGCTACACCTTC. Its translation: CASRGDRVFYGYTF.

This rearrangement joins TRBV2 to TRBJ2-3; TRBD1 agrees at 8 bases. This CDR3 spans 17 amino acids. Trimming cost V 2 bases and J 6 bases; bases outside gene matches: 13. From germline, CDR1 is SNHLY and CDR2 FYNNEI. CDR3 bases: TGTGCCAGCAGTGAATGGAGACAGGGGTCCGCGGGCGATACGCAGTATTTT. Amino acids: CASSEWRQGSAGDTQYF.

The gene calls are TRBV2 and TRBJ1-1; no reliable D call. Germline CDR1 is SNHLY and CDR2 is FYNNEI. V lost 1 base and J lost 6, with 9 bases in between. The CDR3 contains 13 residues. DNA for the CDR3: TGTGCCAGCAGTGAAGAGACAACAGCTGAAGCTTTCTTT. This sequence encodes CASSEETTAEAFF.

V gene TRBV28 combines with J gene TRBJ1-1, with D tentatively TRBD1 (5 bases). The germline CDR1 and CDR2 sequences are MDHEN and SYDVKM. The CDR3 runs 14 residues. V was cut by 3 bases and J by 1 base, with 9 bases left in between. DNA of the CDR3: TGTGCCAGCAGTTTTGTGCAGGGGAACACTGAAGCTTTCTTT. Its protein is CASSFVQGNTEAFF.

The gene calls are TRBV7-8 and TRBJ1-6, with 7 nucleotides matching TRBD1. This CDR3 region has 17 residues. Germline V gene sequence: CDR1 SGHVS, CDR2 FQNEAQ. V was clipped by 1 base and J by 7 bases; unmatched bases: 10. CDR3 coding DNA: TGTGCCAGCAGCTTAGTAGGAGGGGGCGTTGGGAATTCACCCCTCCACTTT. This translates into CASSLVGGGVGNSPLHF. The variable domain in full, with the rest retrieved from reference TRBV7-8 and TRBJ1-6, is GAGVSQSPRYKVAKRGQDVALRCDPISGHVSLFWYQQALGQGPEFLTYFQNEAQLDKSGLPSDRFFAERPEGSVSTLKIQRTQQEDSAVYLCASSLVGGGVGNSPLHFGNGTRLTVT.